This TCR beta chain was identified in a study of T cell responses to AZD1222 COVID-19 vaccine. Overall study: Pooling was applied to second doses at about 4 or about 12 weeks.

The CDR3 is 12 amino acids. Germline-derived CDR1 and CDR2 are MNHEY and SVGAGI. V shed 8 bases, J shed 7 bases, and the junction held 6 bases outside the gene matches. General study points: Possibly, clonal diversity was underestimated; donors were largely white British and included more females. Repertoires were obtained only post-peak T cell response. Seropositive at baseline were only a handful of AZD1222 recipients.

Libraries were prepared by immunoSEQ multiplex PCR; TCRdb keeps only in-frame clonotypes and omits some of them. The sample has roughly 29,000 clones, over 90% seen once. Turning to this clone: As yet, its antigen is unknown.

Source: peripheral blood, taken on day 0 of AZD1222 vaccination. The sequence derives from an adult in good health. The rearrangement links TRBV6-5 to TRBJ1-2, with TRBD1 identical over 8 bases. CDR3 bases: TGTGCCAGCCGACAGGGGCGGGTTGGCTACACCTTC. It is translated as CASRQGRVGYTF.